Shown below are 5 T cell receptor beta chains from a single sample sequenced in a study of OX40 agonist ivuxolimab in advanced cancers. The library relied on the immunoSEQ multiplex PCR assay. This immuneACCESS table, as held by TCRdb, lists in-frame sequences with V and J called but not all clones. Of the missing ones, under half trace to an unresolved V gene in checked studies; the others have no known cause. The sample table records 43,000 or so clones; 60% to 80% of these occur just once. Clones ranked in the top ten supply 2% to 3% of the sample. This material consisted of CD4+ or CD8+ T cells sorted from blood, taken in a trial of the OX40 agonist ivuxolimab. The receptors derive from an adult with an advanced solid tumor such as melanoma, head and neck, liver or kidney cancer.

The CDR3 loop reads CASSLRGNEKLFF. CDR3 in DNA: TGTGCCAGCTCTCTTCGGGGTAATGAAAAACTGTTTTTT. The chain recombines TRBV11-3 with TRBJ1-4; D unclear. There are 13 residues in the CDR3. Germline V CDR1 and CDR2: SGHNT, YENEEA. The germline V and J ends were trimmed by 8 bases and 4 bases, with 11 bases remaining between them.

Worth noting for this clone: The identical CDR3 is also encoded by other nucleotide sequences in the sample. V and J are TRBV10-3 and TRBJ1-2; 8 nucleotides agree with TRBD1. The CDR3 is 12 residues long. V gave up 10 bases and J gave up 3 bases; unmatched junction bases: 4. The germline gives CDR1 ENHRY, CDR2 SYGVKD. The CDR3 reads CATQQGDYGYTF. CDR3 in DNA: TGTGCCACCCAACAGGGGGACTATGGCTACACCTTC.

By frequency in the sample, this clone is medium-sized. Written as DNA, the CDR3 is TGTGCCAGCAGTAGAGGACGGCTCCTATCCTACGAGCAGTACTTC. Protein product: CASSRGRLLSYEQYF. This chain joins TRBV2 and TRBJ2-7; D is ambiguous. The V gene lost 5 bases and the J gene lost 1 base, with 15 bases spanning the gap. CDR3 length: 15 residues. CDR1 is SNHLY, CDR2 FYNNEI, per germline.

V is TRBV5-4 and J is TRBJ2-7, with D possibly TRBD2 on 5 matching bases. Germline CDR1 and CDR2: SGHNT and YYREEE (reference sequence). CDR3 length: 14 residues. V was pared by 2 bases and J by 6 bases, with 15 bases between. The DNA for the CDR3 is TGTGCCAGCAGCTTCGAGGGTACGAGCCGCGAGCAGTACTTC. Its translation: CASSFEGTSREQYF.

This chain links TRBV6-6 with TRBJ2-5; D might be TRBD2 (7 bases). Germline-derived CDR1 and CDR2 are MNHNY and SVGAGI (reference sequence). The CDR3 contains 13 residues. The V gene lost 6 bases and the J gene lost 4 bases, with 12 bases spanning the gap. CDR3 protein: CASRQGGGETQYF. The CDR3 DNA is TGTGCCAGCAGACAAGGGGGGGGAGAGACCCAGTACTTC.